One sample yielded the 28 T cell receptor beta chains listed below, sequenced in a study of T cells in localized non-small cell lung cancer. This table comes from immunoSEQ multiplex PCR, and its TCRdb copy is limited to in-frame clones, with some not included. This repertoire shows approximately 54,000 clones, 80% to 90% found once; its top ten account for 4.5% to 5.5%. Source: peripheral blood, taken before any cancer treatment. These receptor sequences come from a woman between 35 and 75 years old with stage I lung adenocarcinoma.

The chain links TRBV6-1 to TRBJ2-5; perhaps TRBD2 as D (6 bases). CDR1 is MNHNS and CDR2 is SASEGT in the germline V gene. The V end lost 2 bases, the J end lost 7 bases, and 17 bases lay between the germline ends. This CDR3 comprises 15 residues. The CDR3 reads CASSELLGAGGTQYF. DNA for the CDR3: TGTGCCAGCAGTGAATTGTTAGGGGCCGGGGGGACCCAGTACTTC.

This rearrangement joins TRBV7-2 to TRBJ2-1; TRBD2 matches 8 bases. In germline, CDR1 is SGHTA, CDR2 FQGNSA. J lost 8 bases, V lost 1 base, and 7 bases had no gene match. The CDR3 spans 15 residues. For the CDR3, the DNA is TGTGCCAGCAGCTTAGATAGCGGGGCAGGGGATGAGCAGTTCTTC. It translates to CASSLDSGAGDEQFF.

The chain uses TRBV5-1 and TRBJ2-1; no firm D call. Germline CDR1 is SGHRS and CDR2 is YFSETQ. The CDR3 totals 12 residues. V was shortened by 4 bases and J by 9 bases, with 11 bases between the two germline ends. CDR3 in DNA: TGCGCCAGCAGCCCAGGTATTAGTGAGCAGTTCTTC. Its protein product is CASSPGISEQFF.

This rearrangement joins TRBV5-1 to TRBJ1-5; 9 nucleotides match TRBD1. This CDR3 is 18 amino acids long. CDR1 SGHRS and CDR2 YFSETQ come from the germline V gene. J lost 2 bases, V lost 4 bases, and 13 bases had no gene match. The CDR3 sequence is CASSATPGTGSGNQPQHF. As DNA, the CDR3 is TGCGCCAGCAGCGCAACACCCGGGACAGGGTCCGGCAATCAGCCCCAGCATTTT. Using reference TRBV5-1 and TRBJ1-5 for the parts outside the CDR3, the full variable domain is KAGVTQTPRYLIKTRGQQVTLSCSPISGHRSVSWYQQTPGQGLQFLFEYFSETQRNKGNFPGRFSGRQFSNSRSEMNVSTLELGDSALYLCASSATPGTGSGNQPQHFGDGTRLSIL.

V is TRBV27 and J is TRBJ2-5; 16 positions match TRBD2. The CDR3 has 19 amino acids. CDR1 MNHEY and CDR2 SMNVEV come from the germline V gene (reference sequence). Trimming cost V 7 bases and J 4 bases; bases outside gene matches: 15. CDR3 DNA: TGTGCCAGCAAAGGGAACAGGGGACTAGCGGGGGGGCCCCGAGAGACCCAGTACTTC. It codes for CASKGNRGLAGGPRETQYF.

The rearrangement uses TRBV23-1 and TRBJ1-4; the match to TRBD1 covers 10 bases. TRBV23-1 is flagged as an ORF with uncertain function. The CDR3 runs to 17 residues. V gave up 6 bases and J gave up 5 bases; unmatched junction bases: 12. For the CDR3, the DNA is TGCGCCAGCAGGCGACAGGGGGCAAAGGAGTCGAATGAAAAACTGTTTTTT. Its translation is CASRRQGAKESNEKLFF.

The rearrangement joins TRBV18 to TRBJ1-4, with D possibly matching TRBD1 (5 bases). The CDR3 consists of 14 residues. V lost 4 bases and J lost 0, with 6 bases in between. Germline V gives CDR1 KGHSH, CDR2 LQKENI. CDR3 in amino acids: CASSQGTTNEKLFF. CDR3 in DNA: TGTGCCAGCTCACAGGGGACAACTAATGAAAAACTGTTTTTT.

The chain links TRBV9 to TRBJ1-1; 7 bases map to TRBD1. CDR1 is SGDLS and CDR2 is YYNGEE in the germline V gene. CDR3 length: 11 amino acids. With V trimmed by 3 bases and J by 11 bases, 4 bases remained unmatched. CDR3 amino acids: CASSGQGDAFF. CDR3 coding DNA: TGTGCCAGCAGCGGACAGGGAGACGCTTTCTTT.

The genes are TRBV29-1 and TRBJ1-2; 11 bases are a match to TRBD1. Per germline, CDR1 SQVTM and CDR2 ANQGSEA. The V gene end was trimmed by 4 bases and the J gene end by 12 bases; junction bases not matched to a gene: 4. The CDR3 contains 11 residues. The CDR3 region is CSVGTGGFDTF. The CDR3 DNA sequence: TGCAGCGTTGGGACAGGGGGCTTCGACACCTTC.

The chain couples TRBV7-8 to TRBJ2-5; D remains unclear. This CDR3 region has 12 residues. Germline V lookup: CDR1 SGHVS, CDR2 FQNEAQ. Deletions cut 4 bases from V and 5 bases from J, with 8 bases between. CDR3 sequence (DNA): TGTGCCAGCAGCTCCCCTCACGAGACCCAGTACTTC. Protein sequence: CASSSPHETQYF.

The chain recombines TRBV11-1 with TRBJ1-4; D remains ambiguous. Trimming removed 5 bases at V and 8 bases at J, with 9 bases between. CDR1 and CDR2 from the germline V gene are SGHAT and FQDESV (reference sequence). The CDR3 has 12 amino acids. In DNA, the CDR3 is TGTGCCAGCAGCAACGCGGGGGAAAAACTGTTTTTT. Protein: CASSNAGEKLFF.

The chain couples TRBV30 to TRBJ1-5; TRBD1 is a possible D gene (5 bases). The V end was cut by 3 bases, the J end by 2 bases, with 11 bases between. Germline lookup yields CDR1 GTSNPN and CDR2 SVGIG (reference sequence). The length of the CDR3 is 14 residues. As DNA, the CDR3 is TGTGCCTGGAGAAGGGGTGGCGGCAATCAGCCCCAGCATTTT. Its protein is CAWRRGGGNQPQHF.

CDR3 residues: CASSPMASKTYTGELFF. The CDR3 nucleotides are TGTGCCAGCTCACCAATGGCGTCGAAGACGTACACCGGGGAGCTGTTTTTT. This chain links TRBV18 with TRBJ2-2; D is ambiguous. The CDR3 is 17 residues long. Trimming cost V 2 bases and J 3 bases, with 16 bases left between them. Germline V CDR1 and CDR2: KGHSH, LQKENI. Full variable domain (missing parts from reference TRBV18 and TRBJ2-2): NAGVMQNPRHLVRRRGQEARLRCSPMKGHSHVYWYRQLPEEGLKFMVYLQKENIIDESGMPKERFSAEFPKEGPSILRIQQVVRGDSAAYFCASSPMASKTYTGELFFGEGSRLTVL.

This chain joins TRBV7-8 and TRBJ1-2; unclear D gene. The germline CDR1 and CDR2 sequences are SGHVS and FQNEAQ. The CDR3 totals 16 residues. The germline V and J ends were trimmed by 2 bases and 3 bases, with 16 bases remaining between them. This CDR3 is CASSLNSLKGDYGYTF. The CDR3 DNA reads TGTGCCAGCAGCTTAAATAGTCTAAAGGGCGACTATGGCTACACCTTC.

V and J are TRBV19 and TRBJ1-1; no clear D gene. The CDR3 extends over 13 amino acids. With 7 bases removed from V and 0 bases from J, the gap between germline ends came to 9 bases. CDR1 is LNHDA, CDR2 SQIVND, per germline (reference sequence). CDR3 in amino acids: CASTSVMNTEAFF. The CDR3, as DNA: TGTGCCAGTACAAGCGTAATGAACACTGAAGCTTTCTTT.

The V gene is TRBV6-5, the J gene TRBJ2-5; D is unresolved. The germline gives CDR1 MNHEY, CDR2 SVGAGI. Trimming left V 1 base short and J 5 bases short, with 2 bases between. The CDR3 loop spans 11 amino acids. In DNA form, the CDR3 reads TGTGCCAGCAGTTACTTTGAGACCCAGTACTTC. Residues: CASSYFETQYF.

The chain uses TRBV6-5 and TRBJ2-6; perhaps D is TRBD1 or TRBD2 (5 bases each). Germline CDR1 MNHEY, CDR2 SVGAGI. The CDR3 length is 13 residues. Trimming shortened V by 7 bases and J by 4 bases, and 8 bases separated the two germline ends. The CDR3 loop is CASTRDGANVLTF. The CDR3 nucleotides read TGTGCCAGCACCAGGGACGGGGCCAACGTCCTGACTTTC.

In DNA, the CDR3 is TGTGCCAGCAGTTCAGAGCTAGCGGGGGCCCGCACAGATACGCAGTATTTT. This encodes CASSSELAGARTDTQYF. The rearrangement joins TRBV7-9 to TRBJ2-3; 10 bases map to TRBD2. The CDR3 covers 17 residues. The J segment lost 1 base and the V segment lost 6 bases, leaving 10 bases of the junction unmatched. From germline, CDR1 is SEHNR and CDR2 FQNEAQ (reference sequence).

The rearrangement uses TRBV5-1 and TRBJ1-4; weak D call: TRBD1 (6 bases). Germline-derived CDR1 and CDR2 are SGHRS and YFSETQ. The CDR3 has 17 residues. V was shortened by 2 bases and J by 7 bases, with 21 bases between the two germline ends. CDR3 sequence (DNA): TGCGCCAGCAGCTTAAGAGGGGGGTCTGGGACCCGTGAAAAACTGTTTTTT. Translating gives CASSLRGGSGTREKLFF.

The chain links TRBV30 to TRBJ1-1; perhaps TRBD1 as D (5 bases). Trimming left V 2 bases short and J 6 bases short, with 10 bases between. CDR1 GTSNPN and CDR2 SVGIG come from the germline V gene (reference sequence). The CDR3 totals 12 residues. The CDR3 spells CAWSPGSAEAFF. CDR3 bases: TGTGCCTGGAGTCCAGGGTCGGCTGAAGCTTTCTTT.

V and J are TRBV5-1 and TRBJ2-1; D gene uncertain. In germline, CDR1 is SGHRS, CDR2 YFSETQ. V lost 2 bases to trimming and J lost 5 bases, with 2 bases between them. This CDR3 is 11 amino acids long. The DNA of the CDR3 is TGCGCCAGCAGCTTAAACAATGAGCAGTTCTTC. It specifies CASSLNNEQFF.

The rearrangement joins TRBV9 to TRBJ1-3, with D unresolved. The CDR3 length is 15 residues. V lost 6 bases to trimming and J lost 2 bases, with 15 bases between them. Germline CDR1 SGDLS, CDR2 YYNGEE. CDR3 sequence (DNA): TGTGCCAGCACCGAAACCTGGACTGCTGGAAACACCATATATTTT. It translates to CASTETWTAGNTIYF.

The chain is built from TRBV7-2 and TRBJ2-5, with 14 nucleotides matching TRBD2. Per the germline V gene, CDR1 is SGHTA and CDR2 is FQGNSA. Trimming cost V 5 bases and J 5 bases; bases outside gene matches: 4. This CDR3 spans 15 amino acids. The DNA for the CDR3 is TGTGCCAGCAGCCTTGGACTAGCGGGGGGTGAGACCCAGTACTTC. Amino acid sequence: CASSLGLAGGETQYF. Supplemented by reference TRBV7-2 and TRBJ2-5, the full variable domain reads GAGVSQSPSNKVTEKGKDVELRCDPISGHTALYWYRQSLGQGLEFLIYFQGNSAPDKSGLPSDRFSAERTGGSVSTLTIQRTQQEDSAVYLCASSLGLAGGETQYFGPGTRLLVL.

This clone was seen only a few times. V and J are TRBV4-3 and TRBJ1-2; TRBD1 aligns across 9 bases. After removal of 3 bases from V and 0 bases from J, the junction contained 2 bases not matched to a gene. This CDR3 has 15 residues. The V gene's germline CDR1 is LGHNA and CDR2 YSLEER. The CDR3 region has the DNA TGCGCCAGCAGCCAGGGACAGGGAACTAACTATGGCTACACCTTC. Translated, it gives CASSQGQGTNYGYTF.

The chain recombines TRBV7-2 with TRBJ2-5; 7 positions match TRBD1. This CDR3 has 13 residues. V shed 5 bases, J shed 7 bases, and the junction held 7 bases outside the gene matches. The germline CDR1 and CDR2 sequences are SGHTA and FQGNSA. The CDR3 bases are TGTGCCAGCAGCCCCGGACAGGACGGGACCCAGTACTTC. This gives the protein CASSPGQDGTQYF.

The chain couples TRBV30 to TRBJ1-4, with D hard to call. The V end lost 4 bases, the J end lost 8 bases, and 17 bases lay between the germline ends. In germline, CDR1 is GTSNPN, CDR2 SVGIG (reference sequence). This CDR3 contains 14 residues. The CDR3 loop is CAWNPGPKGEKLFF. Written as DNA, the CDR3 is TGTGCCTGGAACCCGGGCCCCAAAGGGGAAAAACTGTTTTTT.

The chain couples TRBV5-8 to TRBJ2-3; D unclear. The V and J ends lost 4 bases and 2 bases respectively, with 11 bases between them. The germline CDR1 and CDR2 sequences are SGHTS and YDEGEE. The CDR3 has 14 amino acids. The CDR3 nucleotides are TGTGCCAGCAGCATTCCAGGCCTCACAGATACGCAGTATTTT. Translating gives CASSIPGLTDTQYF.

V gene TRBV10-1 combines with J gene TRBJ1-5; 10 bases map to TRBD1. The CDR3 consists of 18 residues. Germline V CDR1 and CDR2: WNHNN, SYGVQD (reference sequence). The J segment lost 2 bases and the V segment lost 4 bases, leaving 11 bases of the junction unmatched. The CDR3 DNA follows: TGCGCCAGCAGTGCGACAGGGGGCCGGGGAAAGGGCAATCAGCCCCAGCATTTT. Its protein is CASSATGGRGKGNQPQHF.